This is a list of T cell receptor beta chains from one sample in a study of cytomegalovirus exposure and HLA in healthy donors. TCRdb's copy holds only in-frame clones and misses some; the assay was immunoSEQ multiplex PCR. This sample carries 55,000 to 75,000 clones, about 90% of them seen once, and the ten largest clones take about 3%. Material for sequencing was PBMCs. The receptors stem from a man aged 18-30 years in good health and CMV-seronegative. Both conserved end residues are part of each CDR3. D genes are given only for firm matches. Only some rows state a clone size, as once, few, many or a class for expanded clones.

d_gene: TRBD1
j_gene: TRBJ1-1
abundance: -
v_gene: TRBV7-9
CDR3aa: CASSWGQGNTEAFF
CDR3nt: TGTGCCAGCAGCTGGGGACAGGGGAACACTGAAGCTTTCTTT

d_gene: -
j_gene: TRBJ1-5
abundance: medium-sized
v_gene: TRBV2
CDR3aa: CASSGGGEVQPQHF
CDR3nt: TGTGCCAGCAGTGGGGGCGGGGAGGTTCAGCCCCAGCATTTT

d_gene: TRBD1
j_gene: TRBJ1-4
abundance: -
v_gene: TRBV7-9
CDR3aa: CASSLGQTTNEKLFF
CDR3nt: TGTGCCAGCAGCCTGGGACAGACAACTAATGAAAAACTGTTTTTT

d_gene: TRBD2
j_gene: TRBJ2-1
abundance: -
v_gene: TRBV2
CDR3aa: CASRPFGRGLAGAYNEQFF
CDR3nt: TGTGCCAGCAGACCTTTCGGGAGGGGGCTAGCGGGAGCCTACAATGAGCAGTTCTTC

d_gene: -
j_gene: TRBJ2-2
abundance: -
v_gene: TRBV7-2
CDR3aa: CASSLVYLTNTGELFF
CDR3nt: TGTGCCAGCAGCTTAGTCTACCTAACGAACACCGGGGAGCTGTTTTTT

d_gene: TRBD1
j_gene: TRBJ2-7
abundance: few
v_gene: TRBV10-1
CDR3aa: CARGQFLSYEQYF
CDR3nt: TGCGCCAGGGGACAGTTTCTTTCCTACGAGCAGTACTTC

d_gene: TRBD2
j_gene: TRBJ2-7
abundance: -
v_gene: TRBV27
CDR3aa: CASRTSGRDYEQYF
CDR3nt: TGTGCCAGCCGGACTAGCGGACGAGATTACGAGCAGTACTTC

d_gene: TRBD2
j_gene: TRBJ2-1
abundance: -
v_gene: TRBV7-9
CDR3aa: CASSLQTSELF
CDR3nt: TGTGCCAGCAGCTTACAGACTAGCGAGCTCTTC

d_gene: -
j_gene: TRBJ2-3
abundance: -
v_gene: TRBV6-1
CDR3aa: CASRQEGDTQYF
CDR3nt: TGTGCCAGCAGACAGGAAGGAGATACGCAGTATTTT

d_gene: TRBD2
j_gene: TRBJ2-7
abundance: once
v_gene: TRBV27
CDR3aa: CASSSSGTYEQYF
CDR3nt: TGTGCCAGCAGTTCTAGCGGGACGTACGAGCAGTACTTC

d_gene: TRBD2
j_gene: TRBJ2-7
abundance: -
v_gene: TRBV18
CDR3aa: CASSPSGLAGINYEQYF
CDR3nt: TGTGCCAGCTCACCATCGGGACTAGCGGGAATTAATTACGAGCAGTACTTC

d_gene: -
j_gene: TRBJ2-7
abundance: -
v_gene: TRBV30
CDR3aa: CAWRAESRGYEQYF
CDR3nt: TGTGCCTGGAGGGCGGAGAGTCGAGGCTACGAGCAGTACTTC

d_gene: -
j_gene: TRBJ1-4
abundance: -
v_gene: TRBV5-4
CDR3aa: CASSSDPTVTNEKLFF
CDR3nt: TGTGCCAGCAGCTCGGACCCGACAGTAACTAATGAAAAACTGTTTTTT

d_gene: -
j_gene: TRBJ1-2
abundance: -
v_gene: TRBV5-1
CDR3aa: CASSLTANYGYTF
CDR3nt: TGCGCCAGCAGCTTGACAGCCAACTATGGCTACACCTTC

d_gene: -
j_gene: TRBJ1-1
abundance: -
v_gene: TRBV30
CDR3aa: CAWRNQARNTEAFF
CDR3nt: TGTGCCTGGAGAAATCAAGCGCGGAACACTGAAGCTTTCTTT

d_gene: -
j_gene: TRBJ2-1
abundance: -
v_gene: TRBV7-2
CDR3aa: CASSFLGSFNEQFF
CDR3nt: TGTGCCAGCAGCTTCCTCGGGAGTTTCAATGAGCAGTTCTTC

d_gene: -
j_gene: TRBJ2-5
abundance: -
v_gene: TRBV5-4
CDR3aa: CASSGGQGPQETQYF
CDR3nt: TGTGCCAGCAGCGGAGGGCAAGGGCCGCAAGAGACCCAGTACTTC

d_gene: -
j_gene: TRBJ1-5
abundance: -
v_gene: TRBV9
CDR3aa: CASSVKQESWGVSNQPQHF
CDR3nt: TGTGCCAGCAGCGTAAAACAGGAGTCTTGGGGCGTTAGCAATCAGCCCCAGCATTTT

d_gene: -
j_gene: TRBJ1-5
abundance: once
v_gene: TRBV19
CDR3aa: CASSTPGSNQPQHF
CDR3nt: TGTGCCAGTAGCACACCGGGGAGCAATCAGCCCCAGCATTTT

d_gene: -
j_gene: TRBJ2-5
abundance: -
v_gene: TRBV18
CDR3aa: CASSPPGRPHQETQYF
CDR3nt: TGTGCCAGCTCACCCCCCGGGAGACCGCACCAAGAGACCCAGTACTTC

d_gene: -
j_gene: TRBJ1-2
abundance: -
v_gene: TRBV28
CDR3aa: CASISGVRGYTF
CDR3nt: TGTGCCAGCATTTCGGGGGTACGGGGCTACACCTTC

d_gene: TRBD1
j_gene: TRBJ1-1
abundance: -
v_gene: TRBV20-1
CDR3aa: CTRDSGAFF
CDR3nt: TGCACCAGGGACAGTGGAGCTTTCTTT

d_gene: TRBD1
j_gene: TRBJ2-2
abundance: -
v_gene: TRBV7-3
CDR3aa: CASSSHRGTSGELFF
CDR3nt: TGTGCCAGCAGCTCTCACAGGGGGACGTCCGGGGAGCTGTTTTTT

d_gene: -
j_gene: TRBJ1-2
abundance: once
v_gene: TRBV28
CDR3aa: CASSLFSRAGSSGYTF
CDR3nt: TGTGCCAGCAGTTTGTTTAGTAGGGCAGGGTCGTCGGGCTACACCTTC

d_gene: TRBD2
j_gene: TRBJ2-1
abundance: -
v_gene: TRBV19
CDR3aa: CASSGLAGEAYNEQFF
CDR3nt: TGTGCCAGTAGTGGGTTAGCGGGAGAGGCTTACAATGAGCAGTTCTTC

d_gene: TRBD1
j_gene: TRBJ2-7
abundance: -
v_gene: TRBV27
CDR3aa: CASSVGTEYSEQYF
CDR3nt: TGTGCCAGCAGTGTCGGGACAGAGTACTCCGAGCAGTACTTC

d_gene: TRBD2
j_gene: TRBJ2-3
abundance: -
v_gene: TRBV27
CDR3aa: CASSLYPGLRGDTQYF
CDR3nt: TGTGCCAGCAGTTTATATCCGGGACTAAGAGGAGACACGCAGTATTTT

d_gene: TRBD1
j_gene: TRBJ1-1
abundance: -
v_gene: TRBV19
CDR3aa: CASSPMDRGAFF
CDR3nt: TGTGCCAGTAGTCCGATGGACAGGGGAGCTTTCTTT

d_gene: TRBD1
j_gene: TRBJ2-7
abundance: -
v_gene: TRBV27
CDR3aa: CASSPIRDRVREQYF
CDR3nt: TGTGCCAGCAGTCCGATCCGGGACAGGGTTCGCGAGCAGTACTTC

d_gene: -
j_gene: TRBJ1-5
abundance: few
v_gene: TRBV7-2
CDR3aa: CASSPGTYSNQPQHF
CDR3nt: TGTGCCAGCAGCCCGGGGACATACAGCAATCAGCCCCAGCATTTT

d_gene: TRBD1
j_gene: TRBJ2-2
abundance: -
v_gene: TRBV9
CDR3aa: CASSVTGVATGELFF
CDR3nt: TGTGCCAGCAGCGTTACAGGGGTGGCGACCGGGGAGCTGTTTTTT

d_gene: TRBD2
j_gene: TRBJ2-7
abundance: -
v_gene: TRBV19
CDR3aa: CASSISGANYEQYF
CDR3nt: TGTGCCAGTAGTATAAGCGGGGCAAACTACGAGCAGTACTTC

d_gene: -
j_gene: TRBJ2-3
abundance: -
v_gene: TRBV5-1
CDR3aa: CASIAGTSTDTQYF
CDR3nt: TGCGCCAGTATAGCCGGAACTAGCACAGATACGCAGTATTTT

d_gene: TRBD1
j_gene: TRBJ2-3
abundance: -
v_gene: TRBV7-3
CDR3aa: CASSGQGSADTQYF
CDR3nt: TGTGCCAGCAGCGGACAGGGGAGCGCAGATACGCAGTATTTT

d_gene: -
j_gene: TRBJ2-7
abundance: -
v_gene: TRBV7-8
CDR3aa: CASSLRPGDNEQYF
CDR3nt: TGTGCCAGCAGCTTACGTCCCGGTGATAACGAGCAGTACTTC

d_gene: -
j_gene: TRBJ1-1
abundance: -
v_gene: TRBV30
CDR3aa: CAWSVGGNTEAFF
CDR3nt: TGTGCCTGGAGTGTTGGGGGCAACACTGAAGCTTTCTTT

d_gene: -
j_gene: TRBJ2-7
abundance: -
v_gene: TRBV6-5
CDR3aa: CASSYWLAGTYEQYF
CDR3nt: TGTGCCAGCAGTTATTGGCTAGCTGGAACCTACGAGCAGTACTTC

d_gene: -
j_gene: TRBJ2-3
abundance: -
v_gene: TRBV27
CDR3aa: CASSLGLGIGTQYF
CDR3nt: TGTGCCAGCAGTTTGGGACTGGGAATCGGTACGCAGTATTTT

d_gene: -
j_gene: TRBJ2-7
abundance: -
v_gene: TRBV7-2
CDR3aa: CASSPVNGLEQYF
CDR3nt: TGTGCCAGCAGCCCTGTGAATGGGCTCGAGCAGTACTTC

d_gene: -
j_gene: TRBJ1-2
abundance: -
v_gene: TRBV29-1
CDR3aa: CSAGPLGSYGYTF
CDR3nt: TGCAGCGCGGGCCCTCTGGGGAGCTATGGCTACACCTTC

d_gene: TRBD1
j_gene: TRBJ2-7
abundance: once
v_gene: TRBV6-5
CDR3aa: CASKIRGQAYEQYF
CDR3nt: TGTGCCAGCAAGATCAGGGGGCAAGCCTACGAGCAGTACTTC

d_gene: -
j_gene: TRBJ1-5
abundance: once
v_gene: TRBV5-6
CDR3aa: CASGSYLGGSILPQHF
CDR3nt: TGTGCCAGCGGATCGTATTTGGGAGGGTCGATCTTACCCCAGCATTTT

d_gene: -
j_gene: TRBJ2-7
abundance: -
v_gene: TRBV7-8
CDR3aa: CASSSSSTSHYEQYF
CDR3nt: TGTGCCAGCAGCTCCTCTTCGACTAGTCACTACGAGCAGTACTTC

d_gene: TRBD1
j_gene: TRBJ2-2
abundance: -
v_gene: TRBV29-1
CDR3aa: CSVERRDRVLDGELFF
CDR3nt: TGCAGCGTTGAGAGAAGGGACAGGGTTTTAGACGGGGAGCTGTTTTTT

d_gene: -
j_gene: TRBJ2-2
abundance: -
v_gene: TRBV21-1
CDR3aa: CASSISGSNTGELFF
CDR3nt: TGTGCCAGCAGCATTAGCGGGTCGAACACCGGGGAGCTGTTTTTT